This T cell receptor beta chain is from a study of T-cell reconstitution after alpha-beta-depleted transplantation in children. The CDR3 extends over 14 amino acids. On this clonotype itself: Its antigen is undetermined.

Findings and caveats of the study: Some patients' high day-60 TCRbeta diversity was traced to surviving recipient T cells and thymic progenitors. T-cell counts and diversity at one year post-transplant came mainly from newly produced T cells. Two months or so post-transplant, alpha-beta T cells reportedly derived from several hundred expanded graft clones.

Unique molecular identifiers were built into the TCRbeta library. TCRdb reprocessed the PCR reads via MiXCR and lists one record per CDR3 protein. This table holds a few hundred thousand distinct CDR3 sequences, under 15% found once. The J gene is TRBJ1-5, the V gene TRBV21-1; TRBD1, as called in the table, went unchecked against the DNA. TRBV21-1 is termed a pseudogene. The sequence came from a male patient under 18 who had a stem cell transplant for acute myeloid leukemia, so the T cells may come from the graft donor. This material consisted of PBMCs, mostly from graft donor cells, taken 360 days after TCRalphabeta/CD19-depleted stem cell transplant. The DNA of the CDR3 is TGTGCCAGCAGCTCCCGACAGCTAAATCAGCCCCAGCATTTT. The encoded protein is CASSSRQLNQPQHF.